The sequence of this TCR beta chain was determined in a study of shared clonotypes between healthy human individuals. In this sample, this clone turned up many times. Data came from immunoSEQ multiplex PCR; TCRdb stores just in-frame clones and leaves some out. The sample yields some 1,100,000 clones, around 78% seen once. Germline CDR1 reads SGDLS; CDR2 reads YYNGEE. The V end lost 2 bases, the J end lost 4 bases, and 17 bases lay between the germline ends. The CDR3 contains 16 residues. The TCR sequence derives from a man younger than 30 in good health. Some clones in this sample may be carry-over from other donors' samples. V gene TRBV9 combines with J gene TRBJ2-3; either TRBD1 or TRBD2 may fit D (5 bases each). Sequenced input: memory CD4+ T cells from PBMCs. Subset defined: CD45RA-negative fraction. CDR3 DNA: TGTGCCAGCAGCGTCCTACCGGGACCCGGCGCAGATACGCAGTATTTT. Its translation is CASSVLPGPGADTQYF.